What follows is one TCR beta chain and its context. Primed by a sample-barcoded 5' primer and a J-beta primer mix, a second PCR proceeded for about 6 to 11 cycles. MiXCR, applied by TCRdb to the 5' RACE reads, yields one record per CDR3 protein. There are about 800,000 distinct CDR3 sequences in the sample; 58% occur only once, and over 20% lies in the top ten. This sample is part of a study of blood T cells in healthy people across ages. Study details: Per every two T cells, about one barcoded beta molecule was captured by template switching.

The CDR3 loop spans 17 amino acids. J lost 2 bases, V lost 1 base, and 6 bases had no gene match. The germline gives CDR1 SGHTA, CDR2 FQGNSA. The chain has TRBV7-2 and TRBJ2-3; 10 bases align to TRBD2. The sequence was obtained from a man aged 25-40 years in good health. Input material: blood. The CDR3 is CASSLVRLAGPTDTQYF. The CDR3, as DNA: TGTGCCAGCAGCTTAGTTAGACTAGCGGGCCCCACAGATACGCAGTATTTT.